The source of this T cell receptor (beta chain) is a study of T cell responses to AZD1222 COVID-19 vaccine. The study's findings and limits: CD4 TCRs covered the whole spike, strongest at regions 160-218 and 743-854. Clonal diversity may have been underestimated, and the donors were mostly white British, with more females than males.

Using immunoSEQ multiplex PCR, the repertoire was profiled, and TCRdb retains in-frame clones only, with some absent. The table includes about 99,000 clones, approximately 91% detected once. Details on this clone: What it binds is unknown.

Trimming took 5 bases from V and 5 from J; bases not matched to a gene: 7. This CDR3 has 16 amino acids. The germline gives CDR1 LNHNV, CDR2 YYDKDF (reference sequence). The chain uses TRBV15 and TRBJ2-3; 13 bases fit TRBD2. The sequence was obtained from an adult who received the AZD1222 COVID-19 vaccine. This sample comprised peripheral blood, obtained 28 days after the second AZD1222 dose. The CDR3, as DNA: TGTGCCACCAGCCCCCGGACTAGCGGGAGTGGAGATACGCAGTATTTT. Translated, it gives CATSPRTSGSGDTQYF. Combining the CDR3 with reference TRBV15 and TRBJ2-3 gives the whole variable domain DAMVIQNPRYQVTQFGKPVTLSCSQTLNHNVMYWYQQKSSQAPKLLFHYYDKDFNNEADTPDNFQSRRPNTSFCFLDIRSPGLGDTAMYLCATSPRTSGSGDTQYFGPGTRLTVL.